The source of this T cell receptor beta chain is a study of blood T cell repertoires in COVID-19. Background on the study: The origin of the acute and convalescent COVID-19 samples was the United States, Italy and Spain. T cells, B-cell-depleted T cells, or PBMCs supplied cDNA or gDNA.

Original processing notes: Using reference gene primer amplification, nucleated cell counts were estimated. Produced via immunoSEQ multiplex PCR; TCRdb's table is partial and in-frame only. V and J calls and clone size are as listed in that table; D and trimming were resolved from the DNA. The sample lists 190,000 or so clones; around 85% were seen once. Sequencing was done on a sample of peripheral blood. The TCR sequence derives from a woman aged 70 to 79 with acute or convalescent COVID-19.

This CDR3 reads CASSLRVQETQYF. CDR3 sequence (DNA): TGTGCCAGCAGTTTACGGGTGCAAGAGACCCAGTACTTC. This rearrangement joins TRBV27 to TRBJ2-5; D is ambiguous. Germline CDR1 is MNHEY and CDR2 is SMNVEV (reference sequence). V was shortened by 2 bases and J by 2 bases, with 6 bases between the two germline ends. This CDR3 has 13 residues.